This T cell receptor (beta chain) emerged from a study of blood T cell repertoires in COVID-19. Turning to the study itself: Collection of acute and convalescent COVID-19 samples took place in the United States, Italy and Spain.

The germline CDR1 and CDR2 sequences are LNHDA and SQIVND (reference sequence). V gave up 5 bases and J gave up 7 bases; unmatched junction bases: 5. CDR3 length: 13 residues. Method: immunoSEQ multiplex PCR; TCRdb's copy keeps in-frame clones and lacks some. The sample lists about 140,000 clones; 84% were seen once. The V and J genes are TRBV19 and TRBJ1-1, with 9 bases aligning to TRBD1. This clonotype originated in a man in his forties with acute COVID-19. Sequenced: PBMCs or T cells enriched from blood (not recorded which). CDR3 residues: CASSPGQGLEAFF. Here the CDR3 DNA reads TGTGCCAGTAGTCCCGGACAGGGGCTTGAAGCTTTCTTT.